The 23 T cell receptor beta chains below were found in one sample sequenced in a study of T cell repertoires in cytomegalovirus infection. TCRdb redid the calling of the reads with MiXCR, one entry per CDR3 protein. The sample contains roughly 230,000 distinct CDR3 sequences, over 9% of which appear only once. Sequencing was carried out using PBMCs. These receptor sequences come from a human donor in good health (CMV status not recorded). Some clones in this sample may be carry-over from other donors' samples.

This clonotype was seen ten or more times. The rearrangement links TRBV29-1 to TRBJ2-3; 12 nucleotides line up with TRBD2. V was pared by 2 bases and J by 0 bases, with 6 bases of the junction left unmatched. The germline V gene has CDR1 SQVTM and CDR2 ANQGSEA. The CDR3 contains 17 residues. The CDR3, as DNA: TGCAGCGTTGAACTAGCGGGAGGGCTCCAGAGCACAGATACGCAGTATTTT. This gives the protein CSVELAGGLQSTDTQYF.

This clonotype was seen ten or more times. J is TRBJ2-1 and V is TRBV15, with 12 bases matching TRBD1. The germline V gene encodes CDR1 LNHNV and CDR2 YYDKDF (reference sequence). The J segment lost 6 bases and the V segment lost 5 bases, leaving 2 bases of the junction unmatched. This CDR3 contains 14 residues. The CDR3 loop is CATSWDRGPNEQFF. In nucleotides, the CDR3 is TGTGCCACCAGCTGGGACAGGGGGCCCAATGAGCAGTTCTTC. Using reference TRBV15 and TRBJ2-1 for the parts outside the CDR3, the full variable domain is DAMVIQNPRYQVTQFGKPVTLSCSQTLNHNVMYWYQQKSSQAPKLLFHYYDKDFNNEADTPDNFQSRRPNTSFCFLDIRSPGLGDTAMYLCATSWDRGPNEQFFGPGTRLTVL.

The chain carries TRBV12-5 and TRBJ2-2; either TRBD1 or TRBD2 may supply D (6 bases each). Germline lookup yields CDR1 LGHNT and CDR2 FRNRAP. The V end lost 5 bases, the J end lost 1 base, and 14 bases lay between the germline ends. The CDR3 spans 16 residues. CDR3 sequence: CASGPPGGGNTGELFF. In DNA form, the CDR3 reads TGTGCTAGTGGTCCCCCTGGAGGGGGGAACACCGGGGAGCTGTTTTTT.

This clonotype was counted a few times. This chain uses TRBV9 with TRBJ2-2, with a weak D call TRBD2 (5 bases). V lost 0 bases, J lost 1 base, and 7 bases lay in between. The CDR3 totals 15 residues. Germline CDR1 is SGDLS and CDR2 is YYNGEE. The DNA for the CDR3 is TGTGCCAGCAGCGTAGCCCGGGGGAACACCGGGGAGCTGTTTTTT. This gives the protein CASSVARGNTGELFF.

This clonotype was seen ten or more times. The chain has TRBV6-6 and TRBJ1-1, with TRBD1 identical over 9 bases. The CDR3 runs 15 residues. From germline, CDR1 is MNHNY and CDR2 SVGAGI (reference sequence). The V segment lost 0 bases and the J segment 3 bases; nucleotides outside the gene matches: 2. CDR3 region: CASSYSRQGDTEAFF. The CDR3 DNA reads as TGTGCCAGCAGTTACTCGAGACAGGGGGACACTGAAGCTTTCTTT.

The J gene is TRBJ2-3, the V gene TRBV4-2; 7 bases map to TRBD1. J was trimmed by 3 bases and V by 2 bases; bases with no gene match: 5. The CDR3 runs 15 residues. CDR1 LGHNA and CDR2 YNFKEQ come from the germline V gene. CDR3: CASSQPGQQTDTQYF. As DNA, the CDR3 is TGTGCCAGCAGCCAACCGGGACAGCAGACAGATACGCAGTATTTT.

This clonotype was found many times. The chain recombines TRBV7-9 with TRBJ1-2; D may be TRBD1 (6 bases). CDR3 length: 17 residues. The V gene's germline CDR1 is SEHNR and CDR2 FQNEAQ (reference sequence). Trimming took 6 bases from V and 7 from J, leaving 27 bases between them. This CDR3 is CASSLTGGGLVGTGYTF. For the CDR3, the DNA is TGTGCCAGCAGTCTGACCGGGGGCGGACTAGTGGGTACTGGCTACACCTTC.

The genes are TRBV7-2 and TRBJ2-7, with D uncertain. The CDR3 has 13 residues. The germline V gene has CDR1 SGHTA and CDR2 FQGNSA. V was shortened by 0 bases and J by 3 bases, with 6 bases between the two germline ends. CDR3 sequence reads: CASSLALGYEQYF. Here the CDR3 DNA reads TGTGCCAGCAGCTTAGCACTGGGCTACGAGCAGTACTTC.

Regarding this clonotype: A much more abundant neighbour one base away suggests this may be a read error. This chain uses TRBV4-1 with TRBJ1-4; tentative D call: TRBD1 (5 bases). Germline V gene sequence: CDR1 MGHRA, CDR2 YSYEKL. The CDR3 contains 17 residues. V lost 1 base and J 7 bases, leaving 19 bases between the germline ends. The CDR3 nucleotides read TGCGCCAGCAGCCAAGTCGACTTGGGGGTGGTTTGTGAAAAACTGTTTTTT. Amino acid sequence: CASSQVDLGVVCEKLFF.

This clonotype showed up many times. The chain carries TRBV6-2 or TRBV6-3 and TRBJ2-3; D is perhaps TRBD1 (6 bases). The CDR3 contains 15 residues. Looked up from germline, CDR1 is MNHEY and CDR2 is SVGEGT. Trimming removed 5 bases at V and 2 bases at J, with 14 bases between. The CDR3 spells CASSRQDRITDTQYF. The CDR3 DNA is TGTGCCAGCAGTCGCCAAGACAGGATCACAGATACGCAGTATTTT.

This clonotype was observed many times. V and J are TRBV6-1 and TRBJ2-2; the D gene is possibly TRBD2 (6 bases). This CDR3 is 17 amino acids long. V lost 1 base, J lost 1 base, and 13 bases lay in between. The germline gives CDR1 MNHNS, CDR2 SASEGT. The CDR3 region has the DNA TGTGCCAGCAGTGAAGTGGGAGGAAGGAGGAACACCGGGGAGCTGTTTTTT. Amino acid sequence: CASSEVGGRRNTGELFF.

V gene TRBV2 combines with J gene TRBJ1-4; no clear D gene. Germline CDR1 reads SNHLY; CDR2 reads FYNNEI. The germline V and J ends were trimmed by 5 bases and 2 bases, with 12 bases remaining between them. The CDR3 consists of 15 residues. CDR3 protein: CASSLAESTNEKLFF. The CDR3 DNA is TGTGCCAGCAGTTTAGCAGAAAGTACTAATGAAAAACTGTTTTTT.

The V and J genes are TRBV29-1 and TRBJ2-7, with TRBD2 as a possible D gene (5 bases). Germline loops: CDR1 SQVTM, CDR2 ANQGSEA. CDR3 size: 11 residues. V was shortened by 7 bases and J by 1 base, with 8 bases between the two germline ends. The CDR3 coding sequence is TGCAGCGCCGGGGTTTCCTACGAGCAGTACTTC. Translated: CSAGVSYEQYF.

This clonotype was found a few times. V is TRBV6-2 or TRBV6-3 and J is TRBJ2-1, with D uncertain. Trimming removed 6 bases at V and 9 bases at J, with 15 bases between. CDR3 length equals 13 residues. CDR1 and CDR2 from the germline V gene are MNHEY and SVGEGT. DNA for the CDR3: TGTGCCAGCAGGTTAATAAGCGTTAGTGAGCAGTTCTTC. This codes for CASRLISVSEQFF.

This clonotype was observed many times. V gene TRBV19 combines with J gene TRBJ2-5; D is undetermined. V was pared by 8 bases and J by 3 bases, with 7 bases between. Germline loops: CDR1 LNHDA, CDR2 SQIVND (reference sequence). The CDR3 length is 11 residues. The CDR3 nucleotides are TGTGCCAGTGGGCTCGAAGAGACCCAGTACTTC. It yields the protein CASGLEETQYF.

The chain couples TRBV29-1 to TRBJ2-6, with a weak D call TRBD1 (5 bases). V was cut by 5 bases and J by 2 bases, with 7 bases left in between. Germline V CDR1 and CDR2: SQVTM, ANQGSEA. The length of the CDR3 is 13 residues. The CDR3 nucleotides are TGCAGCGTTCAGGGCACTGGGGCCAACGTCCTGACTTTC. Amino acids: CSVQGTGANVLTF.

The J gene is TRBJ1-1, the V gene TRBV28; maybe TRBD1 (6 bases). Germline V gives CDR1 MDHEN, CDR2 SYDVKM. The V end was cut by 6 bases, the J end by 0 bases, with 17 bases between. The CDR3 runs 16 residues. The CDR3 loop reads CASRPGGHLLNTEAFF. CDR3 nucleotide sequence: TGTGCCAGCAGACCCGGGGGCCATCTGTTGAACACTGAAGCTTTCTTT.

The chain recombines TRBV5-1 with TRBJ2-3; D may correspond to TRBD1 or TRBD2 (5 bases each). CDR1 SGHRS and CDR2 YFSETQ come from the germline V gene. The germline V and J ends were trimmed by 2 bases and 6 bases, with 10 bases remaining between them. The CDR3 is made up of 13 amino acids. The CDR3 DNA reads TGCGCCAGCAGCTTCGGGACGAGTGATACGCAGTATTTT. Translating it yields CASSFGTSDTQYF. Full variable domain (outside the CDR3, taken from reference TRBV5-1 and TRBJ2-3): KAGVTQTPRYLIKTRGQQVTLSCSPISGHRSVSWYQQTPGQGLQFLFEYFSETQRNKGNFPGRFSGRQFSNSRSEMNVSTLELGDSALYLCASSFGTSDTQYFGPGTRLTVL.

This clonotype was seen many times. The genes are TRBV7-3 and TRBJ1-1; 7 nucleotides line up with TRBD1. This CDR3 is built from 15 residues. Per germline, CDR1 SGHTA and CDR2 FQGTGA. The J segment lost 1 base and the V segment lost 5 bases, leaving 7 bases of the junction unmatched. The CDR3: CASSISGTANTEAFF. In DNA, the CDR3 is TGTGCCAGCAGCATCTCCGGGACAGCGAACACTGAAGCTTTCTTT.

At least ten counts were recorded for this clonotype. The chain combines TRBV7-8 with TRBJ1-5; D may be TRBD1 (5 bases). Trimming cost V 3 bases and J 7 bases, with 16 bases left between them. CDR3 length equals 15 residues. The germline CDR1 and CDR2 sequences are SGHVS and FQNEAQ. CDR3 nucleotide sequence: TGTGCCAGCAGCTTGCCTGGCCAGGGCGAGCAGCCCCAGCATTTT. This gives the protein CASSLPGQGEQPQHF.

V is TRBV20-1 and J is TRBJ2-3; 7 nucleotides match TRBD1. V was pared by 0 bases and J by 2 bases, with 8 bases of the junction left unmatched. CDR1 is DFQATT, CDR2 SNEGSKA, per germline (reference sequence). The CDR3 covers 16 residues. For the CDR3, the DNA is TGCAGTGCTAGAGAAGGAACCGGGACAGACACAGATACGCAGTATTTT. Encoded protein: CSAREGTGTDTDTQYF.

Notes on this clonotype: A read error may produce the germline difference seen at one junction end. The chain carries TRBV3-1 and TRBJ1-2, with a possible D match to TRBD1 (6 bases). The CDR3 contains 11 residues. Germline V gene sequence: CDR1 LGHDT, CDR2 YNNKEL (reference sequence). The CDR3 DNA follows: TGTGCCAGCCAGGGGCCCAGTTCCACCCACTTC. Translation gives CASQGPSSTHF.

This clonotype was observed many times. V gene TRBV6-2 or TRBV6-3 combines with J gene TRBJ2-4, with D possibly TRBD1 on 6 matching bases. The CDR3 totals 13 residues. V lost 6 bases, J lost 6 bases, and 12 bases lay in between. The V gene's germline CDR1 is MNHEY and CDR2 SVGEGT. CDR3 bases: TGTGCCAGCAGCCCCCTAGGGGGAAACATTCAGTACTTC. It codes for CASSPLGGNIQYF.